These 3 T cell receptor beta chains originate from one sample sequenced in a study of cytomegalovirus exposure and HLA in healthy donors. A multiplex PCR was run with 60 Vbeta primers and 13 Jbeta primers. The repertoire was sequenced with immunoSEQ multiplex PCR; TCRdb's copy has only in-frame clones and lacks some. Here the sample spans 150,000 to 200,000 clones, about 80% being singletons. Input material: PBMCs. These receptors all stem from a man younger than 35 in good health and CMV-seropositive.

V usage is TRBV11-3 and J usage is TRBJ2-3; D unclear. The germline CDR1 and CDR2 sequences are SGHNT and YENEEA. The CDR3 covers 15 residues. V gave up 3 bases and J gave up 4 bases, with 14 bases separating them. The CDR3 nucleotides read TGTGCCAGCAGCTTTAGCCCTAGTGGAGCAGATACGCAGTATTTT. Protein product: CASSFSPSGADTQYF.

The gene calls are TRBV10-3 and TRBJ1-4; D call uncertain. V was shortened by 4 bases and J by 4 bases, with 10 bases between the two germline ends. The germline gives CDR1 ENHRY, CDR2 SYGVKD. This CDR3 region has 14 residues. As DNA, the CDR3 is TGTGCCATCAGTGCGACGGGATTTAATGAAAAACTGTTTTTT. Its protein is CAISATGFNEKLFF.

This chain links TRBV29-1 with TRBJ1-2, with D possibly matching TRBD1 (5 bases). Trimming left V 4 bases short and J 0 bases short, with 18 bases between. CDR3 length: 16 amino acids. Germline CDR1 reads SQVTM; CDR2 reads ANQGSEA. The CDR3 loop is CSVVGSGTSTNYGYTF. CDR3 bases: TGCAGCGTTGTCGGTTCCGGGACTAGCACTAACTATGGCTACACCTTC. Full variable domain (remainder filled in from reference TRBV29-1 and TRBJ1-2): SAVISQKPSRDICQRGTSLTIQCQVDSQVTMMFWYRQQPGQSLTLIATANQGSEATYESGFVIDKFPISRPNLTFSTLTVSNMSPEDSSIYLCSVVGSGTSTNYGYTFGSGTRLTVV.